Only one count was recorded for the clone carrying this TCR beta chain. The repertoire was sequenced with immunoSEQ multiplex PCR; TCRdb's copy has only in-frame clones and lacks some. The table records around 95,000 clones, under 95% of them present only once. This sample was included in a study of T cell changes during pregnancy in multiple sclerosis. V was trimmed by 4 bases and J by 8 bases, leaving 11 bases between them. This CDR3 region has 13 residues. Germline V gene data show CDR1 as MGHDK and CDR2 as SYGVNS. The sample was peripheral blood, taken after pregnancy. The receptor was derived from a female donor in good health, enrolled as a control in a pregnancy study. The chain carries TRBV25-1 and TRBJ2-2; D not certain. The CDR3 is CASSGTVGGELFF. The CDR3 DNA follows: TGTGCCAGCAGTGGTACAGTAGGAGGGGAGCTGTTTTTT. Looking up the rest from reference TRBV25-1 and TRBJ2-2 gives the full variable domain: EADIYQTPRYLVIGTGKKITLECSQTMGHDKMYWYQQDPGMELHLIHYSYGVNSTEKGDLSSESTVSRIRTEHFPLTLESARPSHTSQYLCASSGTVGGELFFGEGSRLTVL.